The 7 T cell receptor beta chains in this list originate from one sample, sequenced in a study of T cells in localized non-small cell lung cancer. TCRdb's copy holds only in-frame clones and misses some; the assay was immunoSEQ multiplex PCR. The data show around 1,500 clones, around a quarter seen once. The starting material was normal lung tissue next to the tumor, obtained before any cancer treatment. The origin of the receptors is a male donor at least 60 years old with stage II squamous cell lung carcinoma.

This clone showed up just a few times. V and J are TRBV19 and TRBJ2-3; D gene ambiguous. The CDR3 consists of 15 residues. Trimming took off 3 bases at V and 5 bases at J, with 15 bases between the two ends. Looked up from germline, CDR1 is LNHDA and CDR2 is SQIVND (reference sequence). The CDR3 nucleotides read TGTGCCAGTAGTATCGGTGGGATGTCGGGAGATACGCAGTATTTT. Protein sequence: CASSIGGMSGDTQYF.

The V and J genes are TRBV5-1 and TRBJ1-1; a possible D gene is TRBD1 (6 bases). CDR3 length: 14 amino acids. CDR1 and CDR2 from the germline V gene are SGHRS and YFSETQ. Trimming left V 4 bases short and J 4 bases short, with 14 bases between. In DNA, the CDR3 is TGCGCCAGCAGCCTACAGGGATCCCCCACTGAAGCTTTCTTT. It specifies CASSLQGSPTEAFF.

The sample holds a few counts of this clone. The chain employs TRBV11-3 and TRBJ2-7, with 10 bases identical to TRBD2. The germline gives CDR1 SGHNT, CDR2 YENEEA. The CDR3 has 15 amino acids. V shed 4 bases, J shed 3 bases, and the junction held 6 bases outside the gene matches. DNA for the CDR3: TGTGCCAGCAGCTCTCCCCTAGCGGGAGACTACGAGCAGTACTTC. Translating it yields CASSSPLAGDYEQYF.

This clone was counted only a few times. The chain couples TRBV2 to TRBJ2-1; maybe TRBD1 (5 bases). The V gene lost 4 bases and the J gene lost 7 bases, with 14 bases spanning the gap. Germline V lookup: CDR1 SNHLY, CDR2 FYNNEI. CDR3 length: 14 residues. The CDR3 bases are TGTGCCAGCAGTGCGGACACATTAGCAAATGAGCAGTTCTTC. Translation: CASSADTLANEQFF.

By share, this clone ranks as medium-sized. The chain recombines TRBV11-3 with TRBJ2-7, with unresolved D. Germline V gene lookup returns CDR1 SGHNT and CDR2 YENEEA. V lost 3 bases and J 0 bases, leaving 9 bases between the germline ends. The CDR3 is made up of 14 amino acids. This chain's CDR3 is CASSLGWGSYEQYF. In DNA form, the CDR3 reads TGTGCCAGCAGCTTGGGCTGGGGCTCCTACGAGCAGTACTTC.

The V and J genes are TRBV11-3 and TRBJ2-1; unclear D gene. CDR1 is SGHNT, CDR2 YENEEA, per germline. V lost 3 bases and J 4 bases, leaving 10 bases between the germline ends. This CDR3 region has 14 residues. Here the CDR3 DNA reads TGTGCCAGCAGCTTGGACGGACCGTACAATGAGCAGTTCTTC. It yields the protein CASSLDGPYNEQFF.

The genes are TRBV12-5 and TRBJ2-1; 10 bases map to TRBD2. The CDR3 is 15 amino acids. The ends lost 6 bases at V and 7 bases at J; junction bases unmatched: 9. Germline values: CDR1 LGHNT, CDR2 FRNRAP. The CDR3 DNA sequence: TGTGCTAGTGGCTCAAAAGGGACTAGCGTGAATGAGCAGTTCTTC. It yields the protein CASGSKGTSVNEQFF.